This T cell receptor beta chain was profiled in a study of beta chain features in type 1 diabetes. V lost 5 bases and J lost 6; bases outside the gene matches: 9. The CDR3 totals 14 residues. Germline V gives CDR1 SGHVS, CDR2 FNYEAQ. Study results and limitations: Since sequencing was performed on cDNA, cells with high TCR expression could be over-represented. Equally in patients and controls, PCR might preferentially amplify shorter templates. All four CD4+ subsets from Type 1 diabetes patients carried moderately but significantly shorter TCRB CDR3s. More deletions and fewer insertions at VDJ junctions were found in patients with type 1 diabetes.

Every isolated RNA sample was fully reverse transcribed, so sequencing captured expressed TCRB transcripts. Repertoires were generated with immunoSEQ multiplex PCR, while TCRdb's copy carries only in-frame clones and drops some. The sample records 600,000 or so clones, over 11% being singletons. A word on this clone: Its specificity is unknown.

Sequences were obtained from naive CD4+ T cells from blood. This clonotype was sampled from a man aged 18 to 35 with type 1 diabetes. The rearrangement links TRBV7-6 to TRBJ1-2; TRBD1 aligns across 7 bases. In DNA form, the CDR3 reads TGTGCCAGCAGCGCGCTAACAGGGGCGCATGGCTACACCTTC. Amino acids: CASSALTGAHGYTF. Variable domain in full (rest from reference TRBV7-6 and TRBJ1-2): GAGVSQSPRYKVTKRGQDVALRCDPISGHVSLYWYRQALGQGPEFLTYFNYEAQQDKSGLPNDRFSAERPEGSISTLTIQRTEQRDSAMYRCASSALTGAHGYTFGSGTRLTVV.